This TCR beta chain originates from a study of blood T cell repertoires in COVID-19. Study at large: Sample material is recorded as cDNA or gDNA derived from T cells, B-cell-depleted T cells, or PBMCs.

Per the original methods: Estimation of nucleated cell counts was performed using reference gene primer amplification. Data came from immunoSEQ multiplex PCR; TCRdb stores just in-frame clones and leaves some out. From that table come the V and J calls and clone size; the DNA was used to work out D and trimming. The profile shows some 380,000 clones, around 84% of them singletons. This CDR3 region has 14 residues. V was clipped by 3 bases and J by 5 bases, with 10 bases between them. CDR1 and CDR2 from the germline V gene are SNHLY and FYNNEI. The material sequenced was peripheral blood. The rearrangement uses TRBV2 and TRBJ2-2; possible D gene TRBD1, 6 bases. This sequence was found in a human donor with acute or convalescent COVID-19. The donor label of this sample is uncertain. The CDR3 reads CASSDQGRTGELFF. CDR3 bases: TGTGCCAGCAGTGATCAGGGGCGGACCGGGGAGCTGTTTTTT.